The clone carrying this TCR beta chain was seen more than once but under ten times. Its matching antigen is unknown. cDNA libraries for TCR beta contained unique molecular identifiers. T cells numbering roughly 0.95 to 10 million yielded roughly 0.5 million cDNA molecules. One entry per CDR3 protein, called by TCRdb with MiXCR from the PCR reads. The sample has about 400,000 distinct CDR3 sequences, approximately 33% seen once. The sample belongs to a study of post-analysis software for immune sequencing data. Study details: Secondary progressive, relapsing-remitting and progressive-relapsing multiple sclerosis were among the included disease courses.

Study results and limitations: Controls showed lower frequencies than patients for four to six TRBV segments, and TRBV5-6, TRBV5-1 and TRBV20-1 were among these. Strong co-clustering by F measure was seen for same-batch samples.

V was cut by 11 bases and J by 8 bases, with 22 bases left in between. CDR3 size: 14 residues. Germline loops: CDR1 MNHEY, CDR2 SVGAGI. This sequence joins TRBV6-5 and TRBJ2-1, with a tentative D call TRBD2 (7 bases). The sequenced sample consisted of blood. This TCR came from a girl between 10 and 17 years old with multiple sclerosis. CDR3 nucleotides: TGTGCCGGCAATGGGGGGGGGGCCGACCATGAGCAGTTCTTC. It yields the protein CAGNGGGADHEQFF.